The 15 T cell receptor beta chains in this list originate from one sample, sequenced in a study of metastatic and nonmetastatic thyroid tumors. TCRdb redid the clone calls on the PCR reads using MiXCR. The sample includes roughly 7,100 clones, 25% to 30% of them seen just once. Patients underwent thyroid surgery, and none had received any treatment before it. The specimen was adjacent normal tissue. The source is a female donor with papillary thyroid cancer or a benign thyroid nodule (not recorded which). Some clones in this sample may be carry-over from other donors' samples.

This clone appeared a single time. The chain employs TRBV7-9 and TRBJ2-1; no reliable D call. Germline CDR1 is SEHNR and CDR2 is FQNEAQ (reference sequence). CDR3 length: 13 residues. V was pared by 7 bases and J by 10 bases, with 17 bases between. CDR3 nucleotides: TGTGCCAGCACGCTAATTAGAAGTTGGGAGCAGTTCTTC. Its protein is CASTLIRSWEQFF.

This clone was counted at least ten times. CDR3 sequence (DNA): TGTGCCAGCAGCCGAATCATGACAGGGGAAGAGACCCAGTACTTC. This sequence encodes CASSRIMTGEETQYF. V usage is TRBV11-1 and J usage is TRBJ2-5, with 8 bases matching TRBD1. J was trimmed by 3 bases and V by 5 bases; bases with no gene match: 8. The CDR3 loop spans 15 amino acids. CDR1 is SGHAT and CDR2 is FQDESV in the germline V gene (reference sequence).

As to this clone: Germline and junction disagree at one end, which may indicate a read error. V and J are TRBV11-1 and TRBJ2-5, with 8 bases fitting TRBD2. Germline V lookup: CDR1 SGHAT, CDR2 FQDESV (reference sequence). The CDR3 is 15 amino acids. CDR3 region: CASNLAGSGQDTQYF. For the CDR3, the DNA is TGTGCCAGCAACTTAGCGGGGTCGGGGCAAGATACCCAGTACTTC.

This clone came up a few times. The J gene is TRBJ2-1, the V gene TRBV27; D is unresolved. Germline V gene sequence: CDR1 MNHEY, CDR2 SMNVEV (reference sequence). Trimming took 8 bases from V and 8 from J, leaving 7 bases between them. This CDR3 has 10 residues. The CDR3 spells CASGFYEQFF. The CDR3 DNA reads TGTGCCAGCGGATTCTATGAGCAGTTCTTC.

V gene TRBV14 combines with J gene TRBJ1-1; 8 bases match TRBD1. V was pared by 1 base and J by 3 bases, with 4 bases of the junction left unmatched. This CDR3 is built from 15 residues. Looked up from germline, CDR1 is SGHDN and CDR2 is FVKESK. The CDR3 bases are TGTGCCAGCAGCCAAGGACAGGGGACTTACACTGAAGCTTTCTTT. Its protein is CASSQGQGTYTEAFF.

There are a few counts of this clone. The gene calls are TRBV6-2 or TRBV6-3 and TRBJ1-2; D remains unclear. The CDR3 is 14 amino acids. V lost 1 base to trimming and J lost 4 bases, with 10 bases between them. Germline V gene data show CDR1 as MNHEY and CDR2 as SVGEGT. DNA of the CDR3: TGTGCCAGCAGTTACTTCGGACCGTCCTATGGCTACACCTTC. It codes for CASSYFGPSYGYTF.

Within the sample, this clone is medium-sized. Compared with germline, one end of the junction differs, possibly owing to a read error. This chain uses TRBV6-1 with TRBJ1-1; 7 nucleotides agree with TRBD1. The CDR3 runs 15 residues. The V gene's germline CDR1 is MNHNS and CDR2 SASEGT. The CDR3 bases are TGTGCCAGCAGGAAGGGGGCAGATACGAACACTAAAGCTTTCTTT. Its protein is CASRKGADTNTKAFF.

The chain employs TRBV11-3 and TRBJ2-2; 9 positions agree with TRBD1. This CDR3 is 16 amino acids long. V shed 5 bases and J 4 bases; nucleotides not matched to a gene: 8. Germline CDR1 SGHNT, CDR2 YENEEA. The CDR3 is CASSPTGGRGTGELFF. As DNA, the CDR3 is TGTGCCAGCAGCCCAACAGGGGGCCGCGGCACCGGGGAGCTGTTTTTT.

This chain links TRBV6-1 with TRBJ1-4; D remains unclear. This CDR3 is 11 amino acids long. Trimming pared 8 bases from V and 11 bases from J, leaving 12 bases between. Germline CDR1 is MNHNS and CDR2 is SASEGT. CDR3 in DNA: TGTGCCAGCGGCGGTATGGGGAAACTGTTTTTT. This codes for CASGGMGKLFF.

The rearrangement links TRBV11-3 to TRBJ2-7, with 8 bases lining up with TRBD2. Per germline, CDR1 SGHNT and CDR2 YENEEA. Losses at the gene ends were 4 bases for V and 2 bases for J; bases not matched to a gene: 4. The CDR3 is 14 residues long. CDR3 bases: TGTGCCAGCAGCTCCATAGCGGGGACCTACGAGCAGTACTTC. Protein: CASSSIAGTYEQYF.

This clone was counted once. CDR3 loop: CASRHLGQIAGANTGELFF. The CDR3 nucleotides are TGTGCCAGCAGGCATTTGGGACAGATAGCGGGAGCGAACACCGGGGAGCTGTTTTTT. V is TRBV6-2 or TRBV6-3 and J is TRBJ2-2, with 9 nucleotides matching TRBD2. The CDR3 loop spans 19 amino acids. Germline trimming cut 6 bases from V and 0 bases from J; bases unmatched to any gene: 14. The germline V gene encodes CDR1 MNHEY and CDR2 SVGEGT.

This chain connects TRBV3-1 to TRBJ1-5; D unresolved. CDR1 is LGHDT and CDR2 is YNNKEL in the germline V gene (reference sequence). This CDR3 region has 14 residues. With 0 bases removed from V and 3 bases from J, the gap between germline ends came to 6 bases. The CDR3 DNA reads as TGTGCCAGCAGCCAAGAGGGGTACAATCAGCCCCAGCATTTT. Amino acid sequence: CASSQEGYNQPQHF.

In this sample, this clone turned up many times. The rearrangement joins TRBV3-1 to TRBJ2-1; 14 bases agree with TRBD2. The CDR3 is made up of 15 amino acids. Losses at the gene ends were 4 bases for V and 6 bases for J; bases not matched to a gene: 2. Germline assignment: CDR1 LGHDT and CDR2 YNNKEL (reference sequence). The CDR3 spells CASSPGTSGSNEQFF. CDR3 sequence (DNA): TGTGCCAGCAGCCCCGGGACTAGCGGGAGCAATGAGCAGTTCTTC.

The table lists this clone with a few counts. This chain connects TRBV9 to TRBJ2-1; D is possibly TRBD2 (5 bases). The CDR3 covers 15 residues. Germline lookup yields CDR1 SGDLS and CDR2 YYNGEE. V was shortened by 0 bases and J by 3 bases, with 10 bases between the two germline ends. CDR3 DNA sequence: TGTGCCAGCAGCGTAGACGAGGGCGGCTACAATGAGCAGTTCTTC. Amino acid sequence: CASSVDEGGYNEQFF.

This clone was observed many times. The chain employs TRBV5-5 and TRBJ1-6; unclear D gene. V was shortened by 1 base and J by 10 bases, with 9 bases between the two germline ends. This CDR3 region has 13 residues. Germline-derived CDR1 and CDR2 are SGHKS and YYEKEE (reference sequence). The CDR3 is CASSLKDVSPLHF. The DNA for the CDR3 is TGTGCCAGCAGCTTGAAGGATGTCTCACCCCTCCACTTT. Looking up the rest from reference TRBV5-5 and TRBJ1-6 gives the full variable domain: DAGVTQSPTHLIKTRGQQVTLRCSPISGHKSVSWYQQVLGQGPQFIFQYYEKEERGRGNFPDRFSARQFPNYSSELNVNALLLGDSALYLCASSLKDVSPLHFGNGTRLTVT.